This record looks at one T cell receptor (beta chain) sequence and its context. The data originate from a study of cytomegalovirus exposure and HLA in healthy donors. Germline V gene lookup returns CDR1 LNHDA and CDR2 SQIVND (reference sequence). J was trimmed by 4 bases and V by 3 bases; bases with no gene match: 4. The length of the CDR3 is 15 residues. PCR employed 60 Vbeta and 13 Jbeta primers. Measured with immunoSEQ multiplex PCR; TCRdb has only the in-frame clones, and not every one. Of 180,000 or so clones in the sample, roughly 82% were seen once. This TCR came from a man in his forties in good health and CMV-seronegative. The rearrangement joins TRBV19 to TRBJ1-5, with 9 positions matching TRBD1. The specimen sequenced was PBMCs. The CDR3 DNA reads TGTGCCAGTAGTATGGTAGGGACAGGGAATCAGCCCCAGCATTTT. This gives the protein CASSMVGTGNQPQHF.